One sample yielded the 28 T cell receptor beta chains listed below, sequenced in a study of blood T cell repertoires in COVID-19. Libraries were prepared by immunoSEQ multiplex PCR; TCRdb keeps only in-frame clonotypes and omits some of them. Found here are about 120,000 clones, more than 60% of them singletons; the top ten hold approximately 2.4%. Sequencing was performed on peripheral blood. Receptor source: a man between 65 and 85 years old with acute or convalescent COVID-19.

The J gene is TRBJ1-4, the V gene TRBV7-2, with a weak D call TRBD1 (5 bases). With 6 bases removed from V and 7 bases from J, the gap between germline ends came to 18 bases. The CDR3 is 15 amino acids. The V gene's germline CDR1 is SGHTA and CDR2 FQGNSA. This CDR3 is CASSLQGAAPEKLFF. CDR3 nucleotides: TGTGCCAGCAGTTTACAAGGGGCAGCGCCTGAAAAACTGTTTTTT.

V is TRBV6-5 and J is TRBJ1-1, with unresolved D. Germline CDR1 is MNHEY and CDR2 is SVGAGI. The CDR3 totals 13 residues. V lost 7 bases and J lost 3, with 12 bases in between. In nucleotides, the CDR3 is TGTGCCAGCAAACAACAGAGGGACACTGAAGCTTTCTTT. Amino acid sequence: CASKQQRDTEAFF.

The chain has TRBV18 and TRBJ1-5; TRBD1 matches at 12 bases. The CDR3 spans 14 residues. Trimming took 6 bases from V and 3 from J; bases not matched to a gene: 0. Germline loops: CDR1 KGHSH, CDR2 LQKENI. The CDR3 loop reads CASSGQGANQPQHF. CDR3 nucleotides: TGTGCCAGCTCGGGACAGGGGGCCAATCAGCCCCAGCATTTT.

V usage is TRBV21-1 and J usage is TRBJ1-6; the table's D call, TRBD1, was not checked against the DNA. TRBV21-1 is reported as a pseudogene. There are 18 residues in the CDR3. CDR3 sequence reads: CASIPRKDSPDTNSPLHF. CDR3 DNA sequence: TGTGCCAGCATCCCCCGGAAAGACAGTCCAGATACCAATTCACCCCTCCACTTT.

The CDR3 is CASSFPQTGGYTF. The CDR3 bases are TGTGCCAGCAGCTTCCCACAGACAGGGGGCTACACCTTC. The chain has TRBV7-2 and TRBJ1-2; 7 bases match TRBD1. Germline V gene sequence: CDR1 SGHTA, CDR2 FQGNSA. The CDR3 covers 13 residues. Trimming took 3 bases from V and 8 from J; bases not matched to a gene: 6.

CDR3 protein: CAIPVAVVSYEQYF. The CDR3 nucleotides are TGTGCCATCCCCGTGGCGGTCGTCTCCTACGAGCAGTACTTC. The chain couples TRBV3-1 (or the pseudogene TRBV3-2) to TRBJ2-7; D gene uncertain. V was clipped by 10 bases and J by 0 bases, with 16 bases between them. The CDR3 spans 14 residues. Germline CDR1 reads LGHDT; CDR2 reads YNNKEL (reference sequence).

This chain joins TRBV19 and TRBJ1-4, with D hard to call. The germline gives CDR1 LNHDA, CDR2 SQIVND (reference sequence). Trimming took 10 bases from V and 3 from J, leaving 15 bases between them. This CDR3 is built from 14 residues. DNA for the CDR3: TGTGCCACCAGAGGTACGCAGTCTAATGAAAAACTGTTTTTT. Translating gives CATRGTQSNEKLFF. The entire variable domain, with the rest obtained from reference TRBV19 and TRBJ1-4, is as follows: DGGITQSPKYLFRKEGQNVTLSCEQNLNHDAMYWYRQDPGQGLRLIYYSQIVNDFQKGDIAEGYSVSREKKESFPLTVTSAQKNPTAFYLCATRGTQSNEKLFFGSGTQLSVL.

V usage is TRBV6-5 and J usage is TRBJ1-2, with TRBD1 matching 9 bases. The CDR3 sequence is 15 residues long. The V gene's germline CDR1 is MNHEY and CDR2 SVGAGI. Trimming cost V 2 bases and J 8 bases; bases outside gene matches: 9. The CDR3 coding sequence is TGTGCCAGCAGTTACGCGGGGACAGGGTCGATCGGCTACACCTTC. Translating gives CASSYAGTGSIGYTF.

This rearrangement joins TRBV18 to TRBJ1-2; 8 nucleotides align to TRBD1. The ends lost 2 bases at V and 5 bases at J; junction bases unmatched: 10. The germline CDR1 and CDR2 sequences are KGHSH and LQKENI. The CDR3 sequence is 16 residues long. CDR3 coding DNA: TGTGCCAGCTCACCAATGGAGACAGGGGCGGGGTATGGCTACACCTTC. Protein product: CASSPMETGAGYGYTF.

The chain recombines TRBV7-2 with TRBJ2-5; tentative D call: TRBD2 (5 bases). The germline gives CDR1 SGHTA, CDR2 FQGNSA. V lost 5 bases, J lost 5 bases, and 15 bases lay in between. The CDR3 loop spans 14 amino acids. Here the CDR3 DNA reads TGTGCCAGCAGCCTCGTGGGATGGGAGGAGACCCAGTACTTC. Its protein is CASSLVGWEETQYF.

The chain uses TRBV6-5 and TRBJ1-2; possibly TRBD1 for D (6 bases). Trimming left V 6 bases short and J 8 bases short, with 13 bases between. CDR1 is MNHEY, CDR2 SVGAGI, per germline. CDR3 length: 12 amino acids. In DNA, the CDR3 is TGTGCCAGCAGGCCGGGCGGACAGGGCTACACCTTC. Translation gives CASRPGGQGYTF.

This rearrangement joins TRBV19 to TRBJ2-6; D is unclear. Germline V CDR1 and CDR2: LNHDA, SQIVND (reference sequence). The CDR3 extends over 16 amino acids. Trimming took off 5 bases at V and 4 bases at J, with 15 bases between the two ends. The CDR3, as DNA: TGTGCCAGTAGTCCCCAAGAGTTAGCAGGGGCCAACGTCCTGACTTTC. Its translation is CASSPQELAGANVLTF.

The genes are TRBV3-1 (or the pseudogene TRBV3-2) and TRBJ2-3; 10 bases map to TRBD2. Trimming removed 4 bases from V and 4 bases from J; junction bases left unmatched: 14. The length of the CDR3 is 18 residues. Germline V gives CDR1 LGHDT, CDR2 YNNKEL (reference sequence). CDR3 DNA sequence: TGTGCCAGCAGCCCCCTGGAATTAGCGGGGGGCCCGGCAGATACGCAGTATTTT. Translated: CASSPLELAGGPADTQYF.

The chain links TRBV13 to TRBJ1-1, with TRBD1 matching over 8 bases. This CDR3 has 15 residues. Germline V lookup: CDR1 PRHDT, CDR2 FYEKMQ (reference sequence). The V gene end was trimmed by 2 bases and the J gene end by 8 bases; junction bases not matched to a gene: 10. The CDR3 sequence: CASSLLQGAVGEAFF. DNA for the CDR3: TGTGCCAGCAGCTTATTGCAGGGGGCTGTTGGGGAAGCTTTCTTT.

The chain has TRBV9 and TRBJ1-2; TRBD1 matches 7 bases. This CDR3 comprises 15 residues. The junction had 10 bases not matched to a gene; V was cut back by 3 bases and J by 5 bases. CDR1 is SGDLS, CDR2 YYNGEE, per germline. Here the CDR3 DNA reads TGTGCCAGCAGCGCCTCGACAGGGCGCGGGTATGGCTACACCTTC. It encodes CASSASTGRGYGYTF.

The chain joins TRBV4-2 to TRBJ1-2, with 9 positions matching TRBD1. CDR1 is LGHNA, CDR2 YNFKEQ, per germline. This CDR3 has 14 amino acids. With V trimmed by 5 bases and J by 7 bases, 8 bases remained unmatched. The CDR3 is CASSRTGESGGYTF. Here the CDR3 DNA reads TGTGCCAGCAGCAGGACAGGGGAATCGGGTGGCTACACCTTC.

The chain uses TRBV5-4 and TRBJ1-6; 12 positions agree with TRBD1. The CDR3 runs 17 residues. Germline V gene lookup returns CDR1 SGHNT and CDR2 YYREEE (reference sequence). The V segment lost 3 bases and the J segment 6 bases; nucleotides outside the gene matches: 7. CDR3 in DNA: TGTGCCAGCAGCTCGGGGGGACAGGGGGCTGGTAATTCACCCCTCCACTTT. It encodes CASSSGGQGAGNSPLHF.

This rearrangement joins TRBV7-8 to TRBJ2-1; D is possibly TRBD2 (6 bases). V gave up 1 base and J gave up 9 bases, with 13 bases separating them. Germline CDR1 reads SGHVS; CDR2 reads FQNEAQ. The CDR3 totals 14 residues. In DNA, the CDR3 is TGTGCCAGCAGCTTAGTGGCGGGGAGGTCTGAGCAGTTCTTC. Translated: CASSLVAGRSEQFF. Full variable domain (outside the CDR3, taken from reference TRBV7-8 and TRBJ2-1): GAGVSQSPRYKVAKRGQDVALRCDPISGHVSLFWYQQALGQGPEFLTYFQNEAQLDKSGLPSDRFFAERPEGSVSTLKIQRTQQEDSAVYLCASSLVAGRSEQFFGPGTRLTVL.

The chain is built from TRBV7-3 and TRBJ1-2, with a possible D match to TRBD1 (5 bases). V was pared by 1 base and J by 6 bases, with 12 bases between. The germline gives CDR1 SGHTA, CDR2 FQGTGA. The CDR3 extends over 14 amino acids. DNA for the CDR3: TGTGCCAGCAGCTTAAATGCGGGGCAGGATGGCTACACCTTC. Amino acids: CASSLNAGQDGYTF.

DNA for the CDR3: TGTGCCAGCAGCCGCGACAGGGGTAACTATGGCTACACCTTC. The encoded protein is CASSRDRGNYGYTF. The chain carries TRBV4-2 and TRBJ1-2; 8 positions agree with TRBD1. Germline CDR1 LGHNA, CDR2 YNFKEQ. The CDR3 consists of 14 residues. The junction had 2 bases not matched to a gene; V was cut back by 4 bases and J by 1 base.

The chain carries TRBV7-2 and TRBJ1-4, with D unresolved. In germline, CDR1 is SGHTA, CDR2 FQGNSA. The CDR3 length is 16 residues. Trimming removed 1 base at V and 0 bases at J, with 9 bases between. CDR3 protein: CASSLVSGSTNEKLFF. The CDR3 DNA reads TGTGCCAGCAGCTTAGTTAGCGGATCAACTAATGAAAAACTGTTTTTT.

V usage is TRBV11-2 and J usage is TRBJ1-3; TRBD1 agrees at 8 bases. The V and J ends lost 7 bases and 2 bases, in that order; junction bases with no gene match: 16. From germline, CDR1 is SGHAT and CDR2 FQNNGV. The CDR3 loop spans 18 amino acids. CDR3 region: CASTEGQGFSSPGNTIYF. CDR3 nucleotide sequence: TGTGCCAGCACCGAAGGACAGGGTTTTTCGTCTCCTGGAAACACCATATATTTT. The complete variable domain, with remaining parts taken from reference TRBV11-2 and TRBJ1-3, reads EAGVAQSPRYKIIEKRQSVAFWCNPISGHATLYWYQQILGQGPKLLIQFQNNGVVDDSQLPKDRFSAERLKGVDSTLKIQPAKLEDSAVYLCASTEGQGFSSPGNTIYFGEGSWLTVV.

The rearrangement uses TRBV6-1 and TRBJ2-4; 7 nucleotides align to TRBD1. The germline gives CDR1 MNHNS, CDR2 SASEGT. Unmatched junction bases numbered 5, after V lost 7 bases and J lost 8 bases. The CDR3 is 12 residues long. Here the CDR3 reads CASTAGGHIQYF. CDR3 in DNA: TGTGCCAGCACCGCAGGGGGTCACATTCAGTACTTC.

The genes are TRBV7-2 and TRBJ1-3; 8 bases match TRBD1. The CDR3 has 18 residues. Germline CDR1 SGHTA, CDR2 FQGNSA. J was trimmed by 4 bases and V by 0 bases; bases with no gene match: 11. The chain's CDR3 is CASSLARVQGAAGNTIYF. CDR3 nucleotides: TGTGCCAGCAGCTTAGCGCGGGTCCAGGGGGCTGCGGGAAACACCATATATTTT.

The rearrangement uses TRBV6-2 or TRBV6-3 and TRBJ2-5; 12 bases fit TRBD2. The CDR3 has 16 residues. Germline values: CDR1 MNHEY, CDR2 SVGEGT. V lost 4 bases, J lost 5 bases, and 8 bases stayed unmatched. CDR3 coding DNA: TGTGCCAGCAGTTCTCTCAGGACTAGCGGGAAGGAGACCCAGTACTTC. Protein product: CASSSLRTSGKETQYF.

The chain links TRBV3-1 (or the pseudogene TRBV3-2) to TRBJ2-3, with D possibly matching TRBD1 (6 bases). V was clipped by 4 bases and J by 5 bases, with 19 bases between them. Germline V gives CDR1 LGHDT, CDR2 YNNKEL (reference sequence). The CDR3 is 16 amino acids. The CDR3 loop reads CASSPPRDRFKDTQYF. The CDR3 region has the DNA TGTGCCAGCAGCCCCCCGAGAGACAGGTTTAAAGATACGCAGTATTTT.

As to this clone: This specimen includes other DNA sequences encoding the same CDR3. The chain combines TRBV6-5 with TRBJ2-3; a possible D gene is TRBD2 (5 bases). Germline CDR1 is MNHEY and CDR2 is SVGAGI. Trimming left V 4 bases short and J 6 bases short, with 8 bases between. This CDR3 is 12 amino acids long. CDR3 sequence: CASSSRGDTQYF. The CDR3 nucleotides read TGTGCCAGCAGTTCCCGCGGGGATACGCAGTATTTT.

This clone has just a few counts. V gene TRBV6-5 combines with J gene TRBJ1-6; D perhaps matches TRBD1 (6 bases). The germline gives CDR1 MNHEY, CDR2 SVGAGI. This CDR3 contains 15 residues. Trimming shortened V by 5 bases and J by 2 bases, and 10 bases separated the two germline ends. The CDR3 loop reads CASSSTGTYNSPLHF. CDR3 bases: TGTGCCAGCAGTAGTACAGGGACCTATAATTCACCCCTCCACTTT.